These 21 T cell receptor beta chains were all obtained from the same sample, sequenced in a study of TIL therapy for anti-PD-1-resistant metastatic lung cancer. The immunoSEQ assay was v3. Repertoires were generated with immunoSEQ multiplex PCR, while TCRdb's copy carries only in-frame clones and drops some. The table has about 52,000 clones, 79% seen once. Time point denoted: pre-treatment sample, taken before nivolumab and TIL therapy. The specimen comprised blood, sampled at baseline. The receptors here all came from a woman aged 30 to 85 with non-small cell lung cancer.

The chain has TRBV6-1 and TRBJ2-1, with 11 bases lining up with TRBD2. With V trimmed by 4 bases and J by 6 bases, 5 bases remained unmatched. The germline V gene encodes CDR1 MNHNS and CDR2 SASEGT. This CDR3 contains 15 residues. The CDR3, as DNA: TGTGCCAGCAGTGCTCAGACTAGCGGGGCCAATGAGCAGTTCTTC. Translated, it gives CASSAQTSGANEQFF.

V usage is TRBV5-5 and J usage is TRBJ2-1, with a weak D call TRBD2 (5 bases). V lost 2 bases, J lost 9 bases, and 9 bases lay in between. From germline, CDR1 is SGHKS and CDR2 YYEKEE (reference sequence). The CDR3 is 12 amino acids. The CDR3 reads CASSFSEGEQFF. In DNA, the CDR3 is TGTGCCAGCAGCTTTTCTGAGGGTGAGCAGTTCTTC.

The CDR3 region is CASTPSGGAGELFF. The CDR3 DNA sequence: TGCGCCAGTACCCCTAGCGGGGGGGCCGGGGAGCTGTTTTTT. The chain links TRBV10-2 to TRBJ2-2; 12 nucleotides align to TRBD2. J was trimmed by 6 bases and V by 9 bases; bases with no gene match: 5. Germline CDR1 WSHSY, CDR2 SAAADI. The CDR3 consists of 14 residues.

This chain links TRBV30 with TRBJ2-2; 8 nucleotides line up with TRBD1. The germline V gene has CDR1 GTSNPN and CDR2 SVGIG (reference sequence). With V trimmed by 4 bases and J by 7 bases, 8 bases remained unmatched. This CDR3 is built from 14 residues. The CDR3 sequence: CAWNQGAQSGELFF. The CDR3 DNA is TGTGCCTGGAATCAGGGGGCGCAAAGCGGGGAGCTGTTTTTT.

The chain recombines TRBV19 with TRBJ1-5; 7 bases map to TRBD1. This CDR3 contains 14 residues. Trimming at V came to 5 bases and at J to 2 bases, leaving 3 bases not matched to a gene. In germline, CDR1 is LNHDA, CDR2 SQIVND (reference sequence). The CDR3 DNA reads as TGTGCCAGTAGTCGACAGGGTGGCAATCAGCCCCAGCATTTT. It specifies CASSRQGGNQPQHF.

DNA of the CDR3: TGCGCCAGCAGCCCAGGAAACTATGGCTACACCTTC. Translation: CASSPGNYGYTF. The J gene is TRBJ1-2, the V gene TRBV5-1, with no clear D. The V and J ends lost 4 bases and 2 bases respectively, with 6 bases between them. Germline V gene data show CDR1 as SGHRS and CDR2 as YFSETQ. The CDR3 is 12 residues long.

The rearrangement joins TRBV2 to TRBJ1-2, with unresolved D. This CDR3 is 12 amino acids long. The V gene's germline CDR1 is SNHLY and CDR2 FYNNEI. Trimming left V 2 bases short and J 4 bases short, with 5 bases between. The CDR3 DNA sequence: TGTGCCAGCAGTGAAAGGACCTATGGCTACACCTTC. It is translated as CASSERTYGYTF.

This clone was recorded once. This chain connects TRBV5-1 to TRBJ2-2; maybe TRBD1 (6 bases). This CDR3 spans 16 amino acids. The germline V gene has CDR1 SGHRS and CDR2 YFSETQ. Between the trimmed V and J ends, which lost 4 bases and 1 base, there was a span of 14 bases. The CDR3 here is CASSLTGGGNTGELFF. CDR3 nucleotide sequence: TGCGCCAGCAGCCTGACAGGAGGAGGGAACACCGGGGAGCTGTTTTTT.

The chain has TRBV7-3 and TRBJ1-1; 7 bases line up with TRBD1. Germline V gene data show CDR1 as SGHTA and CDR2 as FQGTGA. The trim removed 5 bases at V and 0 bases at J, leaving 3 bases unmatched. This CDR3 has 14 amino acids. The CDR3 here is CASSLGQVNTEAFF. The CDR3 DNA reads as TGTGCCAGCAGCCTTGGACAGGTGAACACTGAAGCTTTCTTT.

The chain combines TRBV5-1 with TRBJ1-2; 12 nucleotides line up with TRBD1. The germline gives CDR1 SGHRS, CDR2 YFSETQ. V shed 4 bases and J 8 bases; nucleotides not matched to a gene: 6. The CDR3 is made up of 14 amino acids. The DNA for the CDR3 is TGCGCCAGCAGCGCAGGGACAGGGGGCTTAGGCTACACCTTC. Its translation: CASSAGTGGLGYTF. Drawing the rest from reference TRBV5-1 and TRBJ1-2, the complete variable domain is KAGVTQTPRYLIKTRGQQVTLSCSPISGHRSVSWYQQTPGQGLQFLFEYFSETQRNKGNFPGRFSGRQFSNSRSEMNVSTLELGDSALYLCASSAGTGGLGYTFGSGTRLTVV.

The chain recombines TRBV7-9 with TRBJ2-3; 9 bases agree with TRBD2. CDR3 length: 15 amino acids. V trimming: 3 bases; J trimming: 3 bases; junction bases outside the gene matches: 4. Per germline, CDR1 SEHNR and CDR2 FQNEAQ (reference sequence). The CDR3 reads CASSLGLAGTDTQYF. The CDR3 DNA reads TGTGCCAGCAGCTTGGGGCTAGCGGGAACAGATACGCAGTATTTT.

J is TRBJ2-6 and V is TRBV9; D possibly corresponds to TRBD2 (5 bases). Trimming removed 4 bases from V and 0 bases from J, with 17 bases in between. The CDR3 consists of 18 residues. The germline CDR1 and CDR2 sequences are SGDLS and YYNGEE. CDR3 in amino acids: CASSPGIRGSSGANVLTF. Here the CDR3 DNA reads TGTGCCAGCAGCCCGGGGATAAGAGGGAGCTCTGGGGCCAACGTCCTGACTTTC.

This clone was detected only once. The CDR3: CASSVGAGGGEAFF. CDR3 DNA: TGTGCCAGCAGCGTAGGAGCGGGGGGCGGTGAAGCTTTCTTT. The chain is built from TRBV9 and TRBJ1-1, with D possibly TRBD1 on 6 matching bases. Trimming stripped 0 bases from V and 7 bases from J, with 13 bases between. Germline V lookup: CDR1 SGDLS, CDR2 YYNGEE. The CDR3 spans 14 residues.

The genes are TRBV5-6 and TRBJ1-1; D perhaps matches TRBD1 (6 bases). Trimming removed 5 bases from V and 9 bases from J, with 20 bases in between. Looked up from germline, CDR1 is SGHDT and CDR2 is YYEEEE. The CDR3 is 14 residues long. CDR3 region: CASSYKEQGFQAFF. The DNA for the CDR3 is TGTGCCAGCAGTTATAAAGAACAGGGATTCCAAGCTTTCTTT.

The V and J genes are TRBV30 and TRBJ1-1, with 7 bases that match TRBD1. From germline, CDR1 is GTSNPN and CDR2 SVGIG (reference sequence). After removal of 4 bases from V and 5 bases from J, the junction contained 7 bases not matched to a gene. The CDR3 length is 13 residues. The CDR3 is CAWNRQGGTEAFF. The CDR3 DNA reads as TGTGCCTGGAACCGACAGGGAGGTACTGAAGCTTTCTTT.

This rearrangement joins TRBV5-1 to TRBJ2-7, with TRBD2 matching 12 bases. The ends lost 0 bases at V and 4 bases at J; junction bases unmatched: 11. There are 18 residues in the CDR3. Per germline, CDR1 SGHRS and CDR2 YFSETQ. The CDR3 DNA sequence: TGCGCCAGCAGCTTGGAGACTAGCGGGAGAGTTCGATCTTACGAGCAGTACTTC. Amino acid sequence: CASSLETSGRVRSYEQYF.

J is TRBJ2-5 and V is TRBV7-2; D not certain. V dropped 2 bases and J dropped 0 bases, with 4 bases sitting between them. Germline loops: CDR1 SGHTA, CDR2 FQGNSA. This CDR3 is built from 13 residues. The CDR3 sequence: CASSLFHQETQYF. As DNA, the CDR3 is TGTGCCAGCAGCTTATTCCACCAAGAGACCCAGTACTTC. The entire variable domain, with the rest obtained from reference TRBV7-2 and TRBJ2-5, is as follows: GAGVSQSPSNKVTEKGKDVELRCDPISGHTALYWYRQSLGQGLEFLIYFQGNSAPDKSGLPSDRFSAERTGGSVSTLTIQRTQQEDSAVYLCASSLFHQETQYFGPGTRLLVL.

The chain has TRBV5-1 and TRBJ1-1; 7 bases fit TRBD1. J gave up 0 bases and V 4 bases, and 9 bases lay outside the gene matches. CDR1 and CDR2 (germline): SGHRS, YFSETQ. The CDR3 runs 16 residues. CDR3 protein: CASSPRDSRLNTEAFF. CDR3 DNA sequence: TGCGCCAGCAGCCCGCGGGACAGCCGATTGAACACTGAAGCTTTCTTT.

The rearrangement uses TRBV9 and TRBJ1-2; D is ambiguous. Trimming stripped 7 bases from V and 7 bases from J, with 20 bases between. This CDR3 is 14 amino acids long. CDR1 and CDR2 (germline): SGDLS, YYNGEE. This CDR3 reads CASRGDGTWGGYTF. The CDR3 coding sequence is TGTGCCAGCCGGGGTGACGGTACTTGGGGTGGCTACACCTTC.

CDR3 amino acids: CAISDMTSRSGTSVRTYEQYF. In DNA form, the CDR3 reads TGTGCCATCAGTGACATGACATCCCGAAGCGGGACTAGCGTACGCACCTACGAGCAGTACTTC. The chain uses TRBV10-3 and TRBJ2-7; 10 bases agree with TRBD2. This CDR3 spans 21 amino acids. V lost 3 bases to trimming and J lost 2 bases; unmatched junction nucleotides: 22. Germline V gene sequence: CDR1 ENHRY, CDR2 SYGVKD.

The rearrangement links TRBV29-1 to TRBJ2-7, with TRBD1 as a possible D gene (5 bases). V lost 7 bases to trimming and J lost 7 bases, with 5 bases between them. The CDR3 length is 8 residues. CDR1 and CDR2 from the germline V gene are SQVTM and ANQGSEA. In nucleotides, the CDR3 is TGCAGCGCAGGGGAGCAGTACTTC. Protein: CSAGEQYF.